One sample yielded the 18 T cell receptor beta chains listed below, sequenced in a study of shared clonotypes between healthy human individuals. Only in-frame clones appear in the TCRdb table, and some are missing; sequencing was by immunoSEQ multiplex PCR. The sample carries nearly 750,000 clones, 55% to 80% recorded once. Sequenced: memory CD4+ T cells sorted from blood. Subset reported: CD45RA-negative fraction. These receptors originate from a woman aged 30 to 39 in good health.

The rearrangement uses TRBV29-1 and TRBJ2-5; weak D call: TRBD2 (7 bases). Germline-derived CDR1 and CDR2 are SQVTM and ANQGSEA. This CDR3 contains 14 residues. Trimming took off 4 bases at V and 4 bases at J, with 16 bases between the two ends. The CDR3 reads CSVGYGGLGETQYF. For the CDR3, the DNA is TGCAGCGTTGGGTACGGGGGGCTGGGAGAGACCCAGTACTTC.

There are many counts of this clone. The chain combines TRBV30 with TRBJ1-4; D perhaps matches TRBD1 (5 bases). In germline, CDR1 is GTSNPN, CDR2 SVGIG (reference sequence). CDR3 length: 15 residues. V lost 0 bases and J lost 3, with 11 bases in between. The CDR3 nucleotides read TGTGCCTGGAGTGTCGCCGGGGCCCCTAATGAAAAACTGTTTTTT. This encodes CAWSVAGAPNEKLFF.

CDR3 sequence: CATSRDLGGGETQYF. CDR3 DNA: TGTGCCACCAGCAGAGATCTGGGGGGAGGAGAGACCCAGTACTTC. V is TRBV15 and J is TRBJ2-5, with D perhaps matching TRBD2 (6 bases). This CDR3 is 15 amino acids long. V lost 0 bases and J lost 4, with 12 bases in between. Germline assignment: CDR1 LNHNV and CDR2 YYDKDF (reference sequence).

This rearrangement joins TRBV21-1 to TRBJ2-1; the table's D call, TRBD2, was not checked against the DNA. TRBV21-1 is a pseudogene segment. The CDR3 runs to 15 residues. CDR3 residues: CASSKTETSGNEQFF. The CDR3 DNA reads as TGTGCCAGCAGCAAAACAGAGACTAGCGGAAATGAGCAGTTCTTC.

The rearrangement joins TRBV7-1 to TRBJ2-7, with 8 positions matching TRBD1. TRBV7-1 is filed as an ORF, its function uncertain. Trimming cost V 4 bases and J 6 bases; bases outside gene matches: 14. This CDR3 comprises 16 residues. The CDR3: CASSLGGGTGGLEQYF. CDR3 bases: TGTGCCAGCAGCTTAGGAGGAGGGACAGGTGGACTCGAGCAGTACTTC.

V and J are TRBV19 and TRBJ1-5; the D gene is possibly TRBD1 (6 bases). The CDR3 consists of 16 residues. CDR1 LNHDA and CDR2 SQIVND come from the germline V gene (reference sequence). V was trimmed by 5 bases and J by 3 bases, leaving 17 bases between them. The DNA for the CDR3 is TGTGCCAGTAGTGCGGGGGGCAGGGGCCACAATCAGCCCCAGCATTTT. Its translation: CASSAGGRGHNQPQHF.

J is TRBJ1-2 and V is TRBV7-8; 10 nucleotides agree with TRBD1. The CDR3 is made up of 16 amino acids. Germline V gene data show CDR1 as SGHVS and CDR2 as FQNEAQ. V dropped 1 base and J dropped 2; count of bases not matched to a gene: 4. This CDR3 is CASSLEGQGENYGYTF. The CDR3 nucleotides are TGTGCCAGCAGCTTAGAAGGACAGGGGGAAAACTATGGCTACACCTTC.

The genes are TRBV2 and TRBJ2-1, with 9 bases identical to TRBD2. The trim removed 6 bases at V and 9 bases at J, leaving 6 bases unmatched. This CDR3 comprises 13 residues. CDR1 is SNHLY, CDR2 FYNNEI, per germline. The chain's CDR3 is CASSLAGSGEQFF. CDR3 DNA: TGTGCCAGCAGCCTAGCGGGAAGTGGTGAGCAGTTCTTC. Drawing the rest from reference TRBV2 and TRBJ2-1, the complete variable domain is EPEVTQTPSHQVTQMGQEVILRCVPISNHLYFYWYRQILGQKVEFLVSFYNNEISEKSEIFDDQFSVERPDGSNFTLKIRSTKLEDSAMYFCASSLAGSGEQFFGPGTRLTVL.

This sequence joins TRBV6-5 and TRBJ2-7; a possible D gene is TRBD2 (5 bases). This CDR3 comprises 14 residues. The germline gives CDR1 MNHEY, CDR2 SVGAGI. V was cut by 3 bases and J by 1 base, with 10 bases left in between. Here the CDR3 DNA reads TGTGCCAGCAGTTATTCGGGGAGATCCTACGAGCAGTACTTC. Its translation: CASSYSGRSYEQYF.

V and J are TRBV7-8 and TRBJ1-5; D not certain. Germline V gene data show CDR1 as SGHVS and CDR2 as FQNEAQ. This CDR3 comprises 14 residues. Trimming removed 2 bases from V and 0 bases from J, with 5 bases in between. This CDR3 reads CASSLYSSNQPQHF. Written as DNA, the CDR3 is TGTGCCAGCAGCTTATATAGTAGCAATCAGCCCCAGCATTTT.

J is TRBJ2-7 and V is TRBV27; D might be TRBD1 or TRBD2, each matching 5 bases. V was cut by 3 bases and J by 2 bases, with 11 bases left in between. CDR3 length equals 14 residues. Germline CDR1 MNHEY, CDR2 SMNVEV (reference sequence). The CDR3 reads CASSFRTGPYEQYF. The CDR3 DNA follows: TGTGCCAGCAGTTTTCGGACGGGACCCTACGAGCAGTACTTC.

The DNA of the CDR3 is TGTGCCAGCGGATTCGGGTCAGCAAGCTCTGGAAACACCATATATTTT. Its translation: CASGFGSASSGNTIYF. The chain has TRBV7-8 and TRBJ1-3; D is undetermined. Germline lookup yields CDR1 SGHVS and CDR2 FQNEAQ. The V end was cut by 8 bases, the J end by 0 bases, with 17 bases between. The CDR3 consists of 16 residues.

The V and J genes are TRBV7-2 and TRBJ2-1; perhaps TRBD1 as D (5 bases). With 2 bases removed from V and 9 bases from J, the gap between germline ends came to 8 bases. The CDR3 runs to 12 residues. The germline gives CDR1 SGHTA, CDR2 FQGNSA. CDR3 in amino acids: CASSLTGFEQFF. In DNA form, the CDR3 reads TGTGCCAGCAGCTTAACAGGATTTGAGCAGTTCTTC.

The chain carries TRBV10-3 and TRBJ2-1, with TRBD2 matching 8 bases. Germline V gene sequence: CDR1 ENHRY, CDR2 SYGVKD. After removal of 7 bases from V and 5 bases from J, the junction contained 7 bases not matched to a gene. The CDR3 totals 14 residues. The chain's CDR3 is CAIKRGLEDNEQFF. As DNA, the CDR3 is TGTGCCATCAAACGGGGACTAGAGGACAATGAGCAGTTCTTC.

This clone was detected only a few times. The identical CDR3 is also encoded by other nucleotide sequences in the sample. The CDR3 reads CASSSASGAYNEQFF. Written as DNA, the CDR3 is TGCGCCAGCAGCTCAGCAAGCGGGGCCTACAATGAGCAGTTCTTC. V and J are TRBV5-1 and TRBJ2-1; 7 bases are a match to TRBD2. CDR3 size: 15 residues. CDR1 is SGHRS and CDR2 is YFSETQ in the germline V gene. After removal of 3 bases from V and 2 bases from J, the junction contained 5 bases not matched to a gene.

The chain couples TRBV7-9 to TRBJ2-3, with TRBD2 matching over 8 bases. J gave up 0 bases and V 9 bases, and 8 bases lay outside the gene matches. Germline CDR1 and CDR2: SEHNR and FQNEAQ (reference sequence). The CDR3 contains 15 residues. The CDR3 DNA sequence: TGTGCCAGTATGCCCGGCGGGAGGAGCACAGATACGCAGTATTTT. It codes for CASMPGGRSTDTQYF.

This rearrangement joins TRBV7-2 to TRBJ2-3; TRBD2 matches at 9 bases. CDR3 size: 12 residues. V was pared by 9 bases and J by 6 bases, with 4 bases of the junction left unmatched. Germline V lookup: CDR1 SGHTA, CDR2 FQGNSA. CDR3: CARLSGSDTQYF. The CDR3 bases are TGTGCCAGGCTTAGCGGGAGTGATACGCAGTATTTT.

The genes are TRBV28 and TRBJ2-7; D not certain. Per the germline V gene, CDR1 is MDHEN and CDR2 is SYDVKM. The V and J ends lost 4 bases and 2 bases respectively, with 12 bases between them. The CDR3 has 14 residues. The DNA for the CDR3 is TGTGCCAGCAGTTCCTGGACCCCCCCCTACGAGCAGTACTTC. Its protein is CASSSWTPPYEQYF.